The 28 T cell receptor beta chains in this list originate from one sample, sequenced in a study of T cells in Graves' hyperthyroidism and ophthalmopathy (dated 2019 in TCRdb). Receptor amplification or capture employed multiplex PCR. TCRdb shows the sequencer as Illumina HiSeq 2000. Amplification of TCR beta CDR3 regions was carried out from RNA transcripts. For the first round of RT-PCR on the TCR CDR3, the HTBI primer set was used together with the Qiagen OneStep RT-PCR kit. The public reads were reanalyzed by TCRdb: fastp trimming at Q25, MiXCR alignment, in-frame beta chains only. Rows are combined by CDR3 protein, so each entry shows the most common genes and DNA. The sample yields approximately 380,000 distinct CDR3 sequences; roughly an eighth were counted once. Around 28% of the sample rests with the top ten. Sequenced material: blood. Receptor source: a man aged 50 to 59 with Graves' ophthalmopathy.

This clonotype has a count of ten or more. The V and J genes are TRBV9 and TRBJ2-5, with 8 bases lining up with TRBD1. Germline lookup yields CDR1 SGDLS and CDR2 YYNGEE. This CDR3 region has 14 residues. V was pared by 3 bases and J by 4 bases, with 5 bases of the junction left unmatched. DNA for the CDR3: TGTGCCAGCAGCGCACGACAGGGGCTAGAGACCCAGTACTTC. It specifies CASSARQGLETQYF.

The chain is built from TRBV10-3 and TRBJ2-7; unclear D gene. V was clipped by 7 bases and J by 2 bases, with 12 bases between them. This CDR3 spans 13 amino acids. CDR1 and CDR2 (germline): ENHRY, SYGVKD. The CDR3 protein is CAIKASMTYEQYF. CDR3 coding DNA: TGTGCCATCAAGGCCTCGATGACCTACGAGCAGTACTTC.

This clonotype was detected ten times or more. The chain couples TRBV3-1 to TRBJ1-2; a weak D match, TRBD1 (6 bases). The V end lost 4 bases, the J end lost 7 bases, and 16 bases lay between the germline ends. The CDR3 has 14 amino acids. Germline values: CDR1 LGHDT, CDR2 YNNKEL (reference sequence). Written as DNA, the CDR3 is TGTGCCAGCAGCCGATCAGGGGCAGAAAGTGGCTACACCTTC. Its protein product is CASSRSGAESGYTF.

In its sample, this clonotype was seen a few times. This sequence joins TRBV30 and TRBJ1-3; 9 bases are shared with TRBD1. CDR3 size: 14 residues. Unmatched junction bases numbered 6, after V lost 5 bases and J lost 4 bases. Germline assignment: CDR1 GTSNPN and CDR2 SVGIG (reference sequence). CDR3 region: CAWRTGASGNTIYF. The CDR3 DNA sequence: TGTGCCTGGCGGACAGGGGCGTCAGGAAACACCATATATTTT. The full variable domain, with the rest looked up from reference TRBV30 and TRBJ1-3, is SQTIHQWPATLVQPVGSPLSLECTVEGTSNPNLYWYRQAAGRGLQLLFYSVGIGQISSEVPQNLSASRPQDRQFILSSKKLLLSDSGFYLCAWRTGASGNTIYFGEGSWLTVV.

At least ten counts were recorded for this clonotype. The chain carries TRBV7-9 and TRBJ2-7, with 9 bases that match TRBD2. The CDR3 loop spans 13 amino acids. Losses at the gene ends were 4 bases for V and 6 bases for J; bases not matched to a gene: 4. In germline, CDR1 is SEHNR, CDR2 FQNEAQ (reference sequence). In DNA form, the CDR3 reads TGTGCCAGCAGCTGGACTAGCGATGGCGAGCAGTACTTC. Residues: CASSWTSDGEQYF.

The V call is TRBV25-1, the J call TRBJ2-1; the match to TRBD2 covers 7 bases. CDR1 MGHDK and CDR2 SYGVNS come from the germline V gene. After removal of 7 bases from V and 8 bases from J, the junction contained 14 bases not matched to a gene. The CDR3 covers 15 residues. This CDR3 reads CASISAGVIGYEQFF. The CDR3, as DNA: TGTGCCAGCATCTCGGCGGGAGTTATTGGCTATGAGCAGTTCTTC.

In this sample, this clonotype turned up many times. This chain connects TRBV2 to TRBJ2-3; 8 bases agree with TRBD2. V shed 8 bases and J 0 bases; nucleotides not matched to a gene: 4. The germline V gene encodes CDR1 SNHLY and CDR2 FYNNEI. The CDR3 is 14 residues long. The CDR3 is CASLLAVSTDTQYF. CDR3 in DNA: TGTGCCAGCTTACTAGCGGTTAGCACAGATACGCAGTATTTT.

This clonotype was observed many times. The J gene is TRBJ2-7, the V gene TRBV20-1; a weak D match, TRBD2 (5 bases). The V end lost 5 bases, the J end lost 4 bases, and 12 bases lay between the germline ends. CDR3 length: 12 residues. CDR1 DFQATT and CDR2 SNEGSKA come from the germline V gene (reference sequence). DNA of the CDR3: TGCAGTGCTCCCGGACTCATGTACGAGCAGTACTTC. Encoded protein: CSAPGLMYEQYF.

This clonotype was found many times. The chain recombines TRBV28 with TRBJ2-7; D not certain. The CDR3 loop spans 13 amino acids. V gave up 4 bases and J gave up 2 bases, with 9 bases separating them. Germline V lookup: CDR1 MDHEN, CDR2 SYDVKM. As DNA, the CDR3 is TGTGCCAGCAGTTCCCACCAAACCTACGAGCAGTACTTC. Protein product: CASSSHQTYEQYF.

This clonotype has a count of ten or more. The chain links TRBV30 to TRBJ2-7; D perhaps matches TRBD1 (5 bases). V lost 8 bases, J lost 9 bases, and 23 bases lay in between. The CDR3 runs 13 residues. The germline CDR1 and CDR2 sequences are GTSNPN and SVGIG (reference sequence). CDR3 amino acids: CATSTQGASGQYF. CDR3 nucleotides: TGTGCCACATCAACTCAGGGCGCTTCAGGGCAGTACTTC.

There are a few counts of this clonotype. The chain links TRBV18 to TRBJ1-5; D gene ambiguous. Trimming took 3 bases from V and 3 from J, leaving 9 bases between them. Germline loops: CDR1 KGHSH, CDR2 LQKENI. This CDR3 contains 14 residues. The CDR3 sequence: CASSPLSNNQPQHF. CDR3 coding DNA: TGTGCCAGCTCACCGCTCAGTAACAATCAGCCCCAGCATTTT.

With respect to this clonotype: A much larger clone sits a single nucleotide away, making a read error possible. The chain couples TRBV28 to TRBJ1-5; 7 bases are a match to TRBD1. This CDR3 region has 13 residues. In germline, CDR1 is MDHEN, CDR2 SYDVKM. Unmatched junction bases numbered 9, after V lost 5 bases and J lost 11 bases. Here the CDR3 reads CASSPLRGQSQHF. The CDR3 DNA reads TGTGCCAGCAGTCCCCTCAGGGGACAGTCCCAGCATTTT.

The chain has TRBV19 and TRBJ2-6; a weak D match, TRBD2 (6 bases). Trimming stripped 3 bases from V and 4 bases from J, with 10 bases between. The CDR3 consists of 15 residues. The V gene's germline CDR1 is LNHDA and CDR2 SQIVND (reference sequence). Written as DNA, the CDR3 is TGTGCCAGTAGTATGGAGGGGTTGGGGGCCAACGTCCTGACTTTC. This codes for CASSMEGLGANVLTF.

Concerning this clonotype: This may be a read error, as it is one base from a much larger clone. This chain links TRBV7-9 with TRBJ2-5, with D unclear. This CDR3 is built from 15 residues. The V end lost 9 bases, the J end lost 1 base, and 18 bases lay between the germline ends. Germline CDR1 is SEHNR and CDR2 is FQNEAQ (reference sequence). The CDR3 coding sequence is TGTGCCAGGAGCGACCCAAGGACGGTCCAAGAGACCCAGTACTTC. This encodes CARSDPRTVQETQYF.

This clonotype was observed many times. The rearrangement links TRBV20-1 to TRBJ2-7, with TRBD2 identical over 9 bases. V was clipped by 1 base and J by 6 bases; unmatched bases: 4. Germline assignment: CDR1 DFQATT and CDR2 SNEGSKA (reference sequence). This CDR3 comprises 13 residues. The CDR3 sequence: CSARVSGSFEQYF. The CDR3 DNA follows: TGCAGTGCTAGAGTTAGCGGGAGTTTCGAGCAGTACTTC.

Many counts were recorded for this clonotype. At one end, the junction sequence differs from germline, possibly due to a read error. The rearrangement joins TRBV5-1 to TRBJ2-2; D may match TRBD1 or TRBD2 (6 bases each). Germline loops: CDR1 SGHRS, CDR2 YFSETQ. The CDR3 contains 13 residues. The CDR3 nucleotides are TGTGCCAGCAGCTTAGGGGGGACCGGGGAGCTGTTTTTT. Its protein product is CASSLGGTGELFF.

The table lists this clonotype with many counts. The gene calls are TRBV20-1 and TRBJ2-5, with D unclear. The CDR3 is made up of 13 amino acids. V was cut by 2 bases and J by 2 bases, with 9 bases left in between. The V gene's germline CDR1 is DFQATT and CDR2 SNEGSKA (reference sequence). The CDR3 reads CSARSLPQETQYF. Here the CDR3 DNA reads TGCAGTGCTAGATCCCTCCCACAAGAGACCCAGTACTTC.

This clonotype was picked up many times. V is TRBV20-1 and J is TRBJ2-7, with D perhaps TRBD2 (6 bases). This CDR3 is built from 13 residues. V was cut by 1 base and J by 2 bases, with 9 bases left in between. CDR1 DFQATT and CDR2 SNEGSKA come from the germline V gene (reference sequence). CDR3 sequence (DNA): TGCAGTGCTAGAGCGGGGGTTACCTACGAGCAGTACTTC. Amino acids: CSARAGVTYEQYF.

At least ten counts were recorded for this clonotype. The rearrangement joins TRBV7-2 to TRBJ1-2; no clear D gene. The CDR3 length is 12 residues. Germline loops: CDR1 SGHTA, CDR2 FQGNSA. Trimming cost V 1 base and J 5 bases, with 5 bases left between them. The CDR3 spells CASSLDGYGYTF. The CDR3 DNA is TGTGCCAGCAGCTTAGATGGGTATGGCTACACCTTC.

This clonotype was picked up many times. The V and J genes are TRBV30 and TRBJ2-3; unclear D gene. Trimming took 2 bases from V and 7 from J, leaving 4 bases between them. The CDR3 contains 10 residues. The germline CDR1 and CDR2 sequences are GTSNPN and SVGIG (reference sequence). CDR3 nucleotide sequence: TGTGCCTGGAGTTCATATACGCAGTATTTT. This codes for CAWSSYTQYF.

This chain links TRBV27 with TRBJ1-2, with D perhaps TRBD1 (5 bases). The germline V gene has CDR1 MNHEY and CDR2 SMNVEV (reference sequence). The CDR3 loop spans 14 amino acids. V lost 1 base, J lost 4 bases, and 10 bases lay in between. The CDR3: CASSLLGPSYGYTF. The DNA of the CDR3 is TGTGCCAGCAGTTTATTGGGACCCAGCTATGGCTACACCTTC.

This clonotype was found many times. The chain employs TRBV11-2 and TRBJ2-7; TRBD1 might be the D (7 bases). From germline, CDR1 is SGHAT and CDR2 FQNNGV. The CDR3 runs 14 residues. V was pared by 1 base and J by 6 bases, with 13 bases between. The CDR3 region is CASSLGGTDREQYF. The CDR3 DNA reads as TGTGCCAGCAGCTTAGGCGGGACAGATCGCGAGCAGTACTTC.

The gene calls are TRBV20-1 and TRBJ2-7; 7 bases agree with TRBD2. The CDR3 extends over 16 amino acids. Germline CDR1 reads DFQATT; CDR2 reads SNEGSKA (reference sequence). Losses at the gene ends were 6 bases for V and 0 bases for J; bases not matched to a gene: 14. CDR3 coding DNA: TGCAGTGCCCCCCCGAAGGGAGCGGGGAGCTCCTACGAGCAGTACTTC. Translating gives CSAPPKGAGSSYEQYF.

The chain couples TRBV12-5 to TRBJ1-1, with 7 bases that match TRBD1. The CDR3 spans 14 residues. CDR1 LGHNT and CDR2 FRNRAP come from the germline V gene. J was trimmed by 5 bases and V by 0 bases; bases with no gene match: 3. The CDR3 reads CASGLVQGTTEAFF. In DNA, the CDR3 is TGTGCTAGTGGTTTGGTACAGGGGACTACTGAAGCTTTCTTT. Drawing the rest from reference TRBV12-5 and TRBJ1-1, the complete variable domain is DARVTQTPRHKVTEMGQEVTMRCQPILGHNTVFWYRQTMMQGLELLAYFRNRAPLDDSGMPKDRFSAEMPDATLATLKIQPSEPRDSAVYFCASGLVQGTTEAFFGQGTRLTVV.

This clonotype was recorded many times. This chain joins TRBV2 and TRBJ2-3; D gene unclear. Germline V CDR1 and CDR2: SNHLY, FYNNEI. The CDR3 is 13 amino acids. Trimming cost V 6 bases and J 4 bases, with 11 bases left between them. The CDR3 DNA sequence: TGTGCCAGCAGCCCCTTAATCCCAGATACGCAGTATTTT. It translates to CASSPLIPDTQYF.

This clonotype was counted ten times or more. The chain links TRBV28 to TRBJ2-7; TRBD2 matches at 12 bases. Germline CDR1 MDHEN, CDR2 SYDVKM. The CDR3 loop spans 16 amino acids. After removal of 5 bases from V and 3 bases from J, the junction contained 8 bases not matched to a gene. CDR3 nucleotides: TGTGCCAGCAGTGGACAGGCTAGCGGGAGGGGCTACGAGCAGTACTTC. It codes for CASSGQASGRGYEQYF.

This clonotype has only a few counts. The rearrangement uses TRBV10-3 and TRBJ2-2, with D uncertain. The CDR3 runs 11 residues. The ends were cut back, 10 bases at V and 3 bases at J, with 6 bases in the middle. CDR1 is ENHRY and CDR2 is SYGVKD in the germline V gene. Here the CDR3 reads CATMYTGELFF. DNA for the CDR3: TGTGCCACAATGTACACCGGGGAGCTGTTTTTT.

This clonotype was counted at least ten times. This rearrangement joins TRBV7-9 to TRBJ1-2; TRBD1 is a possible D gene (6 bases). V shed 10 bases and J shed 0 bases, with 15 bases lying between them. Looked up from germline, CDR1 is SEHNR and CDR2 is FQNEAQ (reference sequence). The CDR3 runs to 14 residues. The CDR3 nucleotides read TGTGCCATATTCAGGACAGAAACTAACTATGGCTACACCTTC. This encodes CAIFRTETNYGYTF.